These 7 T cell receptor beta chains came from one sample sequenced in a study of cytomegalovirus exposure and HLA in healthy donors. Primers for the PCR totalled 60 Vbeta and 13 Jbeta. Generated by immunoSEQ multiplex PCR, the TCRdb table keeps only in-frame clones and is missing some. The table lists some 200,000 clones, 70% of them singletons, with less than 3% in the top ten. The sequencing sample was made of PBMCs. These receptors were obtained from a man between 35 and 55 years old in good health and CMV-seropositive.

The chain carries TRBV5-1 and TRBJ2-7, with 7 bases identical to TRBD1. Germline CDR1 is SGHRS and CDR2 is YFSETQ. V lost 0 bases, J lost 6 bases, and 6 bases stayed unmatched. This CDR3 is 14 amino acids long. The CDR3: CASSLEGAWGEQYF. CDR3 DNA sequence: TGCGCCAGCAGCTTGGAGGGGGCGTGGGGCGAGCAGTACTTC. The full variable domain, completed using reference TRBV5-1 and TRBJ2-7, is KAGVTQTPRYLIKTRGQQVTLSCSPISGHRSVSWYQQTPGQGLQFLFEYFSETQRNKGNFPGRFSGRQFSNSRSEMNVSTLELGDSALYLCASSLEGAWGEQYFGPGTRLTVT.

This chain links TRBV9 with TRBJ1-2, with 9 positions matching TRBD1. This CDR3 spans 17 amino acids. Germline trimming cut 3 bases from V and 4 bases from J; bases unmatched to any gene: 13. The germline V gene encodes CDR1 SGDLS and CDR2 YYNGEE. CDR3 sequence: CASSGPGTGISLYGYTF. DNA for the CDR3: TGTGCCAGCAGCGGACCCGGGACAGGGATCTCCCTCTATGGCTACACCTTC.

In this sample, this clone turned up a few times. J is TRBJ2-1 and V is TRBV6-5, with a possible D match to TRBD1 (6 bases). In germline, CDR1 is MNHEY, CDR2 SVGAGI. CDR3 length equals 16 residues. V was shortened by 2 bases and J by 7 bases, with 18 bases between the two germline ends. The CDR3 bases are TGTGCCAGCAGTTACAGAGGGACACCCCCTAGGAATGAGCAGTTCTTC. Protein product: CASSYRGTPPRNEQFF.

This chain connects TRBV5-1 to TRBJ2-6, with a weak D call TRBD1 (6 bases). CDR3 length equals 15 residues. V lost 2 bases and J 3 bases, leaving 9 bases between the germline ends. Germline CDR1 reads SGHRS; CDR2 reads YFSETQ. CDR3 loop: CASSLTGNGANVLTF. CDR3 bases: TGCGCCAGCAGCTTAACAGGGAATGGGGCCAACGTCCTGACTTTC.

This clone came up a few times. This rearrangement joins TRBV19 to TRBJ2-4; D is perhaps TRBD2 (5 bases). The CDR3 spans 14 residues. V was cut by 3 bases and J by 6 bases, with 12 bases left in between. The germline CDR1 and CDR2 sequences are LNHDA and SQIVND (reference sequence). Here the CDR3 reads CASSMTSEGNIQYF. The DNA of the CDR3 is TGTGCCAGTAGTATGACCAGCGAGGGAAACATTCAGTACTTC.

The chain couples TRBV11-3 to TRBJ2-7; D might be TRBD1 (6 bases). V was clipped by 5 bases and J by 3 bases, with 11 bases between them. The CDR3 consists of 13 residues. Germline lookup yields CDR1 SGHNT and CDR2 YENEEA. This CDR3 reads CASSQDRDYEQYF. For the CDR3, the DNA is TGTGCCAGCAGCCAGGACAGAGACTACGAGCAGTACTTC.

The CDR3 sequence is CASSLFPDREDQPQHF. The CDR3 DNA reads TGTGCCAGCAGCTTATTTCCGGACAGGGAAGATCAGCCCCAGCATTTT. The gene calls are TRBV11-2 and TRBJ1-5; 8 bases are a match to TRBD1. V was pared by 2 bases and J by 5 bases, with 8 bases of the junction left unmatched. The germline V gene has CDR1 SGHAT and CDR2 FQNNGV. The CDR3 has 16 residues.